These T cell receptor beta chains were read from a single sample in a study of blood T cell repertoires in COVID-19. Sequenced by immunoSEQ multiplex PCR; TCRdb stores in-frame clones only, minus some. The sample shows around 64,000 clones, 80% to 85% of them seen only once. The sequencing sample was made of peripheral blood. These receptors were taken from a human donor in a cohort sampled during active COVID-19. Both conserved end residues are part of each CDR3. The D gene is left open where the match is weak.

CDR3 protein: CASSQDPSSADTQYF
D gene: NA
V gene: TRBV4-3

CDR3 protein: CASSSGQLVYNSPLHF
D gene: TRBD1
V gene: TRBV7-9

CDR3 protein: CASSYATAQETQYF
D gene: NA
V gene: TRBV6-5

CDR3 protein: CASSTSRTGPEQYF
D gene: TRBD1
V gene: TRBV6-5

CDR3 protein: CASSRGTYGYTF
D gene: TRBD1
V gene: TRBV28

CDR3 protein: CASSPPYTDTQYF
D gene: NA
V gene: TRBV18

CDR3 protein: CASSPPTGIGRGYTF
D gene: NA
V gene: TRBV18

CDR3 protein: CASSTREGSYNEQFF
D gene: NA
V gene: TRBV6-5

CDR3 protein: CASRTGSNQPQHF
D gene: NA
V gene: TRBV11-3

CDR3 protein: CASSLGLAEYQETQYF
D gene: TRBD2
V gene: TRBV3-1/TRBV3-2

CDR3 protein: CASSWRRGAYNEQFF
D gene: TRBD2
V gene: TRBV5-6

CDR3 protein: CASSPRGNGDGYTF
D gene: NA
V gene: TRBV18

CDR3 protein: CASSESGSNQPQHF
D gene: NA
V gene: TRBV10-2

CDR3 protein: CASSLIRDTSTFEQFF
D gene: NA
V gene: TRBV11-1

CDR3 protein: CASTYPGRETQYF
D gene: NA
V gene: TRBV6-5

CDR3 protein: CASSRLRTGFDTEAFF
D gene: TRBD1
V gene: TRBV4-1

CDR3 protein: CASSYSPGLNTEAFF
D gene: NA
V gene: TRBV6-6

CDR3 protein: CASSLRGQGYTEAFF
D gene: TRBD1
V gene: TRBV28

CDR3 protein: CASSLGGTYEQYF
D gene: NA
V gene: TRBV18

CDR3 protein: CASSGRGGNQPQHF
D gene: NA
V gene: TRBV6-5

CDR3 protein: CASSERGGTYGYTF
D gene: NA
V gene: TRBV6-1

CDR3 protein: CATREWGRRGSHEQYF
D gene: NA
V gene: TRBV24-1

CDR3 protein: CASGIGQGTNTEAFF
D gene: TRBD1
V gene: TRBV12-5

CDR3 protein: CASTTRDRGTTEAFF
D gene: TRBD1
V gene: TRBV19

CDR3 protein: CASSRQGSGNTIYF
D gene: TRBD1
V gene: TRBV3-1/TRBV3-2

CDR3 protein: CASSDGAGRWAQHF
D gene: NA
V gene: TRBV6-1